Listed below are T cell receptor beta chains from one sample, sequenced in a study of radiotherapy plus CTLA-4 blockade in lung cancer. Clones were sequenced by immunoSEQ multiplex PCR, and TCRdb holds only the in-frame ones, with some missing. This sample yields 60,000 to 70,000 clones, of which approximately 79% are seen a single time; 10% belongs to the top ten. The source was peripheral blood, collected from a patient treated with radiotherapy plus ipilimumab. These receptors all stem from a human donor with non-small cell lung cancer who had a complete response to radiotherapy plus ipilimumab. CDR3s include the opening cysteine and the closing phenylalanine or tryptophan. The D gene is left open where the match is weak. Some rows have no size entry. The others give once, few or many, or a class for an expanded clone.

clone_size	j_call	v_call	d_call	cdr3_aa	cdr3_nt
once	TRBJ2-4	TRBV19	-	CASSIRPSDLLAKNIQYF	TGTGCCAGTAGTATTAGGCCCTCTGACCTATTAGCCAAAAACATTCAGTACTTC
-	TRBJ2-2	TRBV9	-	CASSVRTANTGELFF	TGTGCCAGCAGCGTAAGGACGGCGAACACCGGGGAGCTGTTTTTT
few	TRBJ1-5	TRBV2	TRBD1	CASGTGPYQPQHF	TGTGCCAGCGGGACAGGGCCATATCAGCCCCAGCATTTT
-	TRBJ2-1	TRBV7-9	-	CASSLWSGAGGNEQFF	TGTGCCAGCAGCTTATGGTCGGGGGCCGGGGGAAATGAGCAGTTCTTC
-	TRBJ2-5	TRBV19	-	CASSFISQETQYF	TGTGCCAGTAGTTTCATATCTCAAGAGACCCAGTACTTC
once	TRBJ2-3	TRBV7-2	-	CASSHGGLFTDTQYF	TGTGCCAGCAGTCATGGGGGGTTGTTCACAGATACGCAGTATTTT
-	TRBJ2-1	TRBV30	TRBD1	CAWSGTGYNEQFF	TGTGCCTGGTCGGGGACAGGGTACAATGAGCAGTTCTTC
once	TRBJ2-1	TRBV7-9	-	CASSLGWPTYNEQFF	TGTGCCAGCAGCTTGGGTTGGCCCACCTACAATGAGCAGTTCTTC
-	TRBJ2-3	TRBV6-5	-	CASSGSTDTQYF	TGTGCCAGCAGTGGCTCAACAGATACGCAGTATTTT
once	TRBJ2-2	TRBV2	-	CASSETPVGGSGELFF	TGTGCCAGCAGTGAAACCCCGGTGGGGGGCTCCGGGGAGCTGTTTTTT
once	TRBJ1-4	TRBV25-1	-	CASSVQGLNEKLFF	TGTGCCAGCAGTGTACAGGGACTTAATGAAAAACTGTTTTTT
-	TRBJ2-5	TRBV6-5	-	CASSYLSSPETQYF	TGTGCCAGCAGTTACTTGTCTAGCCCAGAGACCCAGTACTTC
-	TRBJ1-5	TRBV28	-	CASSLTGVRQPQHF	TGTGCCAGCAGTTTAACCGGGGTACGTCAGCCCCAGCATTTT
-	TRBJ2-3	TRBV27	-	CASSPPPAQLGPDTQYF	TGTGCCAGCAGTCCTCCGCCTGCACAGCTTGGGCCAGATACGCAGTATTTT
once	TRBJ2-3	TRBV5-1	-	CASSLSLGSTDTQYF	TGCGCCAGCAGCTTGAGCTTAGGCAGCACAGATACGCAGTATTTT
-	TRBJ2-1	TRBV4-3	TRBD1	CASSQVLTGAHEQFF	TGCGCCAGCAGCCAAGTTCTTACAGGGGCCCATGAGCAGTTCTTC
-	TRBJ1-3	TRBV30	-	CAWTQLGLAGNTIYF	TGTGCCTGGACTCAGCTGGGACTGGCTGGAAACACCATATATTTT
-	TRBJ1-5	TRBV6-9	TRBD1	CASSSPGQGQVEPQHF	TGTGCCAGCAGTTCCCCGGGACAGGGGCAGGTGGAGCCCCAGCATTTT
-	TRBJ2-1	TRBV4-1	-	CASSQVLYNEQFF	TGCGCCAGCAGCCAAGTTCTGTACAATGAGCAGTTCTTC
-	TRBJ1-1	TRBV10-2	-	CASRAGLVSTEAFF	TGCGCCAGCAGGGCAGGGTTGGTGAGCACTGAAGCTTTCTTT
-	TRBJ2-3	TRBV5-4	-	CAGSLAVLRESADTQYF	TGTGCCGGCAGCTTGGCCGTCTTACGGGAGAGTGCAGATACGCAGTATTTT
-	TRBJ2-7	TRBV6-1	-	CASSEGQLWDEQYF	TGTGCCAGCAGTGAAGGACAGCTATGGGACGAGCAGTACTTC